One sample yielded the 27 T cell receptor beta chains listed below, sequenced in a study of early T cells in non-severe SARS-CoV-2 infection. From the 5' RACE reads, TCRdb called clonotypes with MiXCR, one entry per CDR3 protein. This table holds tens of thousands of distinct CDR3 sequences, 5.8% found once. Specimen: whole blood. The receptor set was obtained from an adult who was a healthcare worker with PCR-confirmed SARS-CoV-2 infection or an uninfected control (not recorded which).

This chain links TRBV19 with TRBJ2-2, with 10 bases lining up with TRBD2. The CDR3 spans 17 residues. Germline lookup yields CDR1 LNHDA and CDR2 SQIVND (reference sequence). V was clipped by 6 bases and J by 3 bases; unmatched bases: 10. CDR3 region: CASRTIQRGGYTGELFF. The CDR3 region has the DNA TGTGCCAGTAGAACCATCCAGCGGGGGGGCTACACCGGGGAGCTGTTTTTT.

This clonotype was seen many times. CDR3 residues: CAEGQGPNTGELFF. The CDR3 DNA sequence: TGTGCTGAGGGACAGGGGCCGAACACCGGGGAGCTGTTTTTT. J is TRBJ2-2 and V is TRBV6-1; 10 nucleotides align to TRBD1. Germline assignment: CDR1 MNHNS and CDR2 SASEGT. This CDR3 comprises 14 residues.

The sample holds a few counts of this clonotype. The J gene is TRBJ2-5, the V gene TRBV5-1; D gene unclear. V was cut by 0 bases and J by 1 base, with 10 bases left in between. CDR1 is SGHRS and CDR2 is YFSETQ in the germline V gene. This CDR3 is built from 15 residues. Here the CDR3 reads CASSLGQTSQETQYF. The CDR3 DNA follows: TGCGCCAGCAGCTTGGGCCAGACCAGCCAAGAGACCCAGTACTTC.

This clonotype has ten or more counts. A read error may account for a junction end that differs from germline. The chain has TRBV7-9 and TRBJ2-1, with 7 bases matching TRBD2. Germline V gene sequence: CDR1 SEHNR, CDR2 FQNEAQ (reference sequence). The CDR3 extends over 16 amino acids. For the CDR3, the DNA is TGTGCCAGCAGTTTAGCGGGCGGACGCTCCTACAATGAGCAGTTCTTC. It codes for CASSLAGGRSYNEQFF. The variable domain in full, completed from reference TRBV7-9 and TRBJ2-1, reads DTGVSQNPRHKITKRGQNVTFRCDPISEHNRLYWYRQTLGQGPEFLTYFQNEAQLEKSRLLSDRFSAERPKGSFSTLEIQRTEQGDSAMYLCASSLAGGRSYNEQFFGPGTRLTVL.

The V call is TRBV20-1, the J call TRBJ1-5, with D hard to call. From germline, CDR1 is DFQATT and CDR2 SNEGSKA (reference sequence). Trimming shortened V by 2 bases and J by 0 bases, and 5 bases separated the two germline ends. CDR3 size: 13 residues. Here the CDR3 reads CSARSDSNQPQHF. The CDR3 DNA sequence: TGCAGTGCTAGATCAGATAGCAATCAGCCCCAGCATTTT.

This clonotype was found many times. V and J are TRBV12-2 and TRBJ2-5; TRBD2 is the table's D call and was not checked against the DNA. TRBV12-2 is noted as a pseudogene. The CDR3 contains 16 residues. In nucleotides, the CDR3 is TGTGCAAGTCGCCCCCAGAGGGGAGCGGGGGAGGAGACCCAGTACTTC. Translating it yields CASRPQRGAGEETQYF.

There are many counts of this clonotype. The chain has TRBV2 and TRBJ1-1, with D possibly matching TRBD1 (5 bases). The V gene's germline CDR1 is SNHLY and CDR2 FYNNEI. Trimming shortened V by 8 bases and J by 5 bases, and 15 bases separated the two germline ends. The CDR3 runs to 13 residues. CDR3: CASSGPEGTEAFF. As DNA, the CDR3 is TGTGCCAGCTCTGGACCCGAGGGGACTGAAGCTTTCTTT. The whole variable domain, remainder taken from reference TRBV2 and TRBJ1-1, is EPEVTQTPSHQVTQMGQEVILRCVPISNHLYFYWYRQILGQKVEFLVSFYNNEISEKSEIFDDQFSVERPDGSNFTLKIRSTKLEDSAMYFCASSGPEGTEAFFGQGTRLTVV.

The CDR3 is CASSQYSSSSYEQYF. The CDR3, as DNA: TGTGCCAGCAGCCAATACTCCTCCAGCTCCTACGAGCAGTACTTC. The chain has TRBV3-1 and TRBJ2-7; no definite D call. In germline, CDR1 is LGHDT, CDR2 YNNKEL (reference sequence). The CDR3 is 15 amino acids. V lost 2 bases and J 0 bases, leaving 11 bases between the germline ends.

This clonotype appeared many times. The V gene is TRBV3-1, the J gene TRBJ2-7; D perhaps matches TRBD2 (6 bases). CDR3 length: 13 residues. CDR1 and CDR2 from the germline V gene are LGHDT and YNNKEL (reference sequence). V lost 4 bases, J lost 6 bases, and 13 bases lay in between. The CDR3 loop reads CASSPWDSGEQYF. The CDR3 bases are TGTGCCAGCAGCCCATGGGACTCTGGCGAGCAGTACTTC.

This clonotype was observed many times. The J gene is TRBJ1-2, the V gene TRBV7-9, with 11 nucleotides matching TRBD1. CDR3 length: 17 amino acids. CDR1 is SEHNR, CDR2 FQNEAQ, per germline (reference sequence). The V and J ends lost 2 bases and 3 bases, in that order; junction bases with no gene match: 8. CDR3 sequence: CASSLSPPGQGDYGYTF. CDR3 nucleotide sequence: TGTGCCAGCAGCTTAAGTCCGCCGGGACAGGGGGACTATGGCTACACCTTC.

This CDR3 is CASSLGGVNEQFF. CDR3 nucleotides: TGCGCCAGCAGCTTGGGCGGAGTCAATGAGCAGTTCTTC. The chain uses TRBV5-1 and TRBJ2-1; D gene uncertain. The CDR3 spans 13 residues. The V gene lost 0 bases and the J gene lost 6 bases, with 7 bases spanning the gap. Germline V gives CDR1 SGHRS, CDR2 YFSETQ. Full variable domain (outside the CDR3, taken from reference TRBV5-1 and TRBJ2-1): KAGVTQTPRYLIKTRGQQVTLSCSPISGHRSVSWYQQTPGQGLQFLFEYFSETQRNKGNFPGRFSGRQFSNSRSEMNVSTLELGDSALYLCASSLGGVNEQFFGPGTRLTVL.

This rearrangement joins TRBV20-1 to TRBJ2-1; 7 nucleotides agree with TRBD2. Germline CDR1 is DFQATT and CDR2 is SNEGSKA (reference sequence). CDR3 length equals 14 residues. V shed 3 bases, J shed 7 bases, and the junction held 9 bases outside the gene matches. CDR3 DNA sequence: TGCAGTGCTAGGCATGGGGAGGGTAGGAATGAGCAGTTCTTC. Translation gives CSARHGEGRNEQFF.

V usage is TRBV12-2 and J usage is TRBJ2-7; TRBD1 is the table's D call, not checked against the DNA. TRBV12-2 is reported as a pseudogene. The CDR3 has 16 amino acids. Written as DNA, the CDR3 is TGTGCAAGTCGCCCCCGTTGGGGGGAAAGCTCCTACGAGCAGTACTTC. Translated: CASRPRWGESSYEQYF.

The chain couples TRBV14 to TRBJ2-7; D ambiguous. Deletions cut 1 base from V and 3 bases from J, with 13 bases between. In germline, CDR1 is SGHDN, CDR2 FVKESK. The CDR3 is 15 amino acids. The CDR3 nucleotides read TGTGCCAGCAGCCAAGTAGGCAGAGGAGACTACGAGCAGTACTTC. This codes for CASSQVGRGDYEQYF.

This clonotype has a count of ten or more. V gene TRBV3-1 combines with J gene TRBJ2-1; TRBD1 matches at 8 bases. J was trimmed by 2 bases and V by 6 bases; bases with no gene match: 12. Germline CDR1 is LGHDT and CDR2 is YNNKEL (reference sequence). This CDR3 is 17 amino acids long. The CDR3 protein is CASRGTGEGFAYNEQFF. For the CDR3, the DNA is TGTGCCAGCAGGGGGACAGGTGAAGGGTTCGCCTACAATGAGCAGTTCTTC.

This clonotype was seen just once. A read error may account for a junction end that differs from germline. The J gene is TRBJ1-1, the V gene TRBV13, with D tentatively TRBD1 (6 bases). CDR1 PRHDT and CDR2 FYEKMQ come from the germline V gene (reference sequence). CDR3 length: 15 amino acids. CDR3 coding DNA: TGTGCCAGCGGCTTAGAACGGGGGGCGTTGACTGAAGCTTTCTTT. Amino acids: CASGLERGALTEAFF.

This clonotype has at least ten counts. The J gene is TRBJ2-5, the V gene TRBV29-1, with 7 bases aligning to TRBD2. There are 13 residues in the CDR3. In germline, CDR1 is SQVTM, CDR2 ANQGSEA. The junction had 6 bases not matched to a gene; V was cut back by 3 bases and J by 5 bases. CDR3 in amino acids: CSVDSGLYETQYF. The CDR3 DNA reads TGCAGCGTTGATAGCGGGCTGTATGAGACCCAGTACTTC.

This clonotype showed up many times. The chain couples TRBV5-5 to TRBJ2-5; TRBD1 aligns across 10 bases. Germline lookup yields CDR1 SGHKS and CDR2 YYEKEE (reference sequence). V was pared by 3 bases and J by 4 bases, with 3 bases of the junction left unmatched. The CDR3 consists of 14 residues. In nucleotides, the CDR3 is TGTGCCAGCAGCTCGACAGGGGGCAGAGAGACCCAGTACTTC. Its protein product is CASSSTGGRETQYF.

The CDR3 here is CASSPGVDTAFF. DNA of the CDR3: TGTGCCAGCAGCCCCGGTGTGGACACGGCTTTCTTT. The chain combines TRBV14 with TRBJ1-1; TRBD1 might be the D (5 bases). The V gene's germline CDR1 is SGHDN and CDR2 FVKESK. The length of the CDR3 is 12 residues. The V end was cut by 4 bases, the J end by 11 bases, with 14 bases between.

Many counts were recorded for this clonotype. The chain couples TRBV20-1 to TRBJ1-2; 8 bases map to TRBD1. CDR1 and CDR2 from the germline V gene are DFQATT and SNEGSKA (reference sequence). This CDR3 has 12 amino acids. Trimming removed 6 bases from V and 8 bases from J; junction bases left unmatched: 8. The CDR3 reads CSATRTGQGYTF. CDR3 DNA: TGCAGTGCCACTAGGACAGGGCAAGGCTACACCTTC.

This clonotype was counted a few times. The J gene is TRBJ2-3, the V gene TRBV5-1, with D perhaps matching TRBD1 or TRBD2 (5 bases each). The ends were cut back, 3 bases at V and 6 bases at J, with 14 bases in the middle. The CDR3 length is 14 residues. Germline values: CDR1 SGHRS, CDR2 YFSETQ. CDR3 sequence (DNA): TGCGCCAGCAGCTGGGACCGTTCGCGGGATACGCAGTATTTT. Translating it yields CASSWDRSRDTQYF.

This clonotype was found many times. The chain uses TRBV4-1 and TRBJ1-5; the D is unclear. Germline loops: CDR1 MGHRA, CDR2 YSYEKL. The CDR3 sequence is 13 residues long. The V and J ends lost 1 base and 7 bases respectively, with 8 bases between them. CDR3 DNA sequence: TGCGCCAGCAGCCAAGGATTCCGGCAGCCCCAGCATTTT. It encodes CASSQGFRQPQHF.

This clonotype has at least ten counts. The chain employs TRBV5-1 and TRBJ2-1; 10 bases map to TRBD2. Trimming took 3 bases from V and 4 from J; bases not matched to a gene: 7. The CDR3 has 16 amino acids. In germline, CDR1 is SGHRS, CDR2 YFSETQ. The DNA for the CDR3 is TGCGCCAGCAGCTCGGCGAGCGGGGGGGGATACAATGAGCAGTTCTTC. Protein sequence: CASSSASGGGYNEQFF.

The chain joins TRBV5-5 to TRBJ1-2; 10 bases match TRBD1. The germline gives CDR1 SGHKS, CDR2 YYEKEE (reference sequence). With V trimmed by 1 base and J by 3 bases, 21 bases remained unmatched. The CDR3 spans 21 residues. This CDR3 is CASSLQGDRGPRNRADYGYTF. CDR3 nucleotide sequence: TGTGCCAGCAGCTTGCAGGGGGACAGGGGACCCAGGAACAGGGCTGACTATGGCTACACCTTC. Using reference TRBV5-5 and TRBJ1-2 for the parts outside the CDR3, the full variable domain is DAGVTQSPTHLIKTRGQQVTLRCSPISGHKSVSWYQQVLGQGPQFIFQYYEKEERGRGNFPDRFSARQFPNYSSELNVNALLLGDSALYLCASSLQGDRGPRNRADYGYTFGSGTRLTVV.

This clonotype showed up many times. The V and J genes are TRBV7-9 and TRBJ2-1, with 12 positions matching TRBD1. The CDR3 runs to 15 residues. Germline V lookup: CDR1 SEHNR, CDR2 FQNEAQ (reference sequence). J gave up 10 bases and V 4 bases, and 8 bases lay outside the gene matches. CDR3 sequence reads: CASSSKGQGAREQFF. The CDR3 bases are TGTGCCAGCAGCTCCAAGGGACAGGGGGCAAGAGAGCAGTTCTTC. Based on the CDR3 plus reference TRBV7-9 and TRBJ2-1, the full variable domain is DTGVSQNPRHKITKRGQNVTFRCDPISEHNRLYWYRQTLGQGPEFLTYFQNEAQLEKSRLLSDRFSAERPKGSFSTLEIQRTEQGDSAMYLCASSSKGQGAREQFFGPGTRLTVL.

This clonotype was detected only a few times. In DNA form, the CDR3 reads TGTGCCAGCAGCCCGTGGCTAGCGGGGGGGACCCAAGAGACCCAGTACTTC. Translation: CASSPWLAGGTQETQYF. The V gene is TRBV7-2, the J gene TRBJ2-5; 12 bases are a match to TRBD2. The junction had 8 bases not matched to a gene; V was cut back by 5 bases and J by 1 base. Germline V CDR1 and CDR2: SGHTA, FQGNSA. The CDR3 runs to 17 residues.

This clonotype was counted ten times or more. Written as DNA, the CDR3 is TGTGCCATCAGGGGGGACTTTAACAATGAGCAGTTCTTC. Protein product: CAIRGDFNNEQFF. This chain links TRBV10-3 with TRBJ2-1, with D perhaps TRBD2 (6 bases). The germline CDR1 and CDR2 sequences are ENHRY and SYGVKD. Trimming cost V 6 bases and J 5 bases, with 11 bases left between them. CDR3 length equals 13 residues.